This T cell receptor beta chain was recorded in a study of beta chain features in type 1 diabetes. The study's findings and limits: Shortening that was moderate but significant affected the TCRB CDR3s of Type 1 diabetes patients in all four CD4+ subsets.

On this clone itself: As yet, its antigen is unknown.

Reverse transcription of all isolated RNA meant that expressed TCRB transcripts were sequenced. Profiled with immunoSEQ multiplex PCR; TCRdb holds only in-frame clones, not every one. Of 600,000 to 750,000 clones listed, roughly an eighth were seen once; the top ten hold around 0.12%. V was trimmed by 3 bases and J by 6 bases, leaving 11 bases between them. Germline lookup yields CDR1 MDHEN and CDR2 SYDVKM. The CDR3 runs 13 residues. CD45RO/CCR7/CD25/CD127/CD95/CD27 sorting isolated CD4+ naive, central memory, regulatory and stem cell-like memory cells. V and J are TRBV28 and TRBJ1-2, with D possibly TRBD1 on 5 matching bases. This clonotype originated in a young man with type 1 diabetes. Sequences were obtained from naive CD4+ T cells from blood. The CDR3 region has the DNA TGTGCCAGCAGTTTGGCAGGGTCAGATGGCTACACCTTC. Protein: CASSLAGSDGYTF.